This T cell receptor beta chain emerged from a study of blood T cell repertoires in COVID-19. Produced via immunoSEQ multiplex PCR; TCRdb's table is partial and in-frame only. The top ten hold roughly 2.5% of the sample, which has around 260,000 clones, around 87% seen once. Trimming cost V 0 bases and J 5 bases; bases outside gene matches: 5. This CDR3 contains 16 residues. Germline V gives CDR1 SGHRS, CDR2 YFSETQ. The rearrangement links TRBV5-1 to TRBJ2-7, with 13 bases that match TRBD2. The sample was peripheral blood. This receptor was taken from a woman aged 45 to 65 with acute or convalescent COVID-19. The CDR3 loop reads CASSLATSGRTNEQYF. The CDR3 DNA sequence: TGCGCCAGCAGCTTGGCGACTAGCGGGAGGACCAACGAGCAGTACTTC.